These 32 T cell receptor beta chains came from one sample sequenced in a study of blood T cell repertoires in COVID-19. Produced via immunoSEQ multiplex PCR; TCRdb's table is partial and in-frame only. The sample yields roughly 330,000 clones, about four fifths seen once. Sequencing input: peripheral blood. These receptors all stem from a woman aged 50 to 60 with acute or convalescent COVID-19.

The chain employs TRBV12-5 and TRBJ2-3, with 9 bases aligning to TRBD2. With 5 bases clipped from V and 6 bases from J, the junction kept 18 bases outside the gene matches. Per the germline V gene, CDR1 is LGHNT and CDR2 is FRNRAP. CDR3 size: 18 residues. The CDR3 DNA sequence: TGTGCTAGTGGTCCCTACCCCAAGGGACTAGCCCGTACTGATACGCAGTATTTT. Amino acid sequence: CASGPYPKGLARTDTQYF.

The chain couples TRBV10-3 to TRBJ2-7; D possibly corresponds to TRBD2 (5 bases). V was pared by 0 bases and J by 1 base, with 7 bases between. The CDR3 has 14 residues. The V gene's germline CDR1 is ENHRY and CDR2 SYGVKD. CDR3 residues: CAISESGDSYEQYF. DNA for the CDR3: TGTGCCATCAGTGAGTCCGGGGATTCCTACGAGCAGTACTTC.

CDR3 loop: CAGDNRYQETQYF. Here the CDR3 DNA reads TGTGCCGGAGACAACAGGTACCAAGAGACCCAGTACTTC. The rearrangement uses TRBV2 and TRBJ2-5, with D perhaps matching TRBD1 (5 bases). Deletions cut 11 bases from V and 0 bases from J, with 13 bases between. This CDR3 is 13 amino acids long. The germline V gene has CDR1 SNHLY and CDR2 FYNNEI.

The DNA for the CDR3 is TGTGCCAGCTCACAAACAGCTTTTACCGGGGAGCTGTTTTTT. This sequence encodes CASSQTAFTGELFF. The chain uses TRBV18 and TRBJ2-2; D call uncertain. Germline V gene sequence: CDR1 KGHSH, CDR2 LQKENI. V was shortened by 4 bases and J by 5 bases, with 11 bases between the two germline ends. The CDR3 totals 14 residues.

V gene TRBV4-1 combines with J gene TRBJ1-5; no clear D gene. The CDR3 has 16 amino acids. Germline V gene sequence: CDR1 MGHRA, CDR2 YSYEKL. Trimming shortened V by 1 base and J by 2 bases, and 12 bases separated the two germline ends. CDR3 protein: CASSQGLLGGNQPQHF. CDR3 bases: TGCGCCAGCAGCCAAGGACTCCTTGGTGGCAATCAGCCCCAGCATTTT.

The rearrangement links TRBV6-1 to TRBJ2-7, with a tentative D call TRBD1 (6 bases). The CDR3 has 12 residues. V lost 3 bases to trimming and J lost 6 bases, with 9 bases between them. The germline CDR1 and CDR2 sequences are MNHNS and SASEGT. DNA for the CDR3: TGTGCCAGCAGTGACCGGGACACCGAGCAGTACGTC. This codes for CASSDRDTEQYV.

The CDR3 protein is CASSGNLGQGSNEQFF. The CDR3 nucleotides are TGCGCCAGCAGCGGGAACCTAGGACAGGGGAGCAATGAGCAGTTCTTC. This chain links TRBV4-1 with TRBJ2-1; TRBD1 aligns across 9 bases. From germline, CDR1 is MGHRA and CDR2 YSYEKL. Trimming cost V 5 bases and J 6 bases; bases outside gene matches: 11. CDR3 size: 16 residues.

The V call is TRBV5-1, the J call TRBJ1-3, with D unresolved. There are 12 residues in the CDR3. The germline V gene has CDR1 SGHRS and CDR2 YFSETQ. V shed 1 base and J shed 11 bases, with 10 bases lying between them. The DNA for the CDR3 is TGCGCCAGCAGCTTGTTCGGGGAGTCCATATATTTT. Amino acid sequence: CASSLFGESIYF.

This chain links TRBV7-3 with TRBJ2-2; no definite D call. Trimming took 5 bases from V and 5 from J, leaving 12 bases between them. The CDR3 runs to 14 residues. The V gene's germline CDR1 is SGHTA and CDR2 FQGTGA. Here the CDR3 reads CASSIQDFTGELFF. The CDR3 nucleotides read TGTGCCAGCAGCATCCAAGACTTTACCGGGGAGCTGTTTTTT.

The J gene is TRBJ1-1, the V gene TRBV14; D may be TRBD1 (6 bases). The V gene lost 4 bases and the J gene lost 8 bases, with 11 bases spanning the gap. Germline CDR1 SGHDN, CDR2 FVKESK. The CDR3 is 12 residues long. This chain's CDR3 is CASSPDSREAFF. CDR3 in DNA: TGTGCCAGCAGCCCGGACAGCCGCGAAGCTTTCTTT.

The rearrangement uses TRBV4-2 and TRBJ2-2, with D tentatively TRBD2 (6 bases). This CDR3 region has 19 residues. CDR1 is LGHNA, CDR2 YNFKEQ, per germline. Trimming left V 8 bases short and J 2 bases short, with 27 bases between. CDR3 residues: CASSKDGGRTHINTGELFF. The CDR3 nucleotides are TGTGCCAGCTCAAAAGATGGAGGGCGGACCCATATTAACACCGGGGAGCTGTTTTTT.

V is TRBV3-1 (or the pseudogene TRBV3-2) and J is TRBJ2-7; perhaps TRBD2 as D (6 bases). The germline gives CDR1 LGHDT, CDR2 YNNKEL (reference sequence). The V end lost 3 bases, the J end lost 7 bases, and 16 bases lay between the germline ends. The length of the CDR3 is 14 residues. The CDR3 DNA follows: TGTGCCAGCAGCCAGGGCGGGACGTCTGGGGAGCAGTACTTC. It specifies CASSQGGTSGEQYF.

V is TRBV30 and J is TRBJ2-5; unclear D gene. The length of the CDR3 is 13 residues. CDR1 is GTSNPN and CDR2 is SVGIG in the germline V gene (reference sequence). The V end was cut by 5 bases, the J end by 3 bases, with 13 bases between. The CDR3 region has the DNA TGTGCCTGGGGTCCTTGGCCAGAAGAGACCCAGTACTTC. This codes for CAWGPWPEETQYF.

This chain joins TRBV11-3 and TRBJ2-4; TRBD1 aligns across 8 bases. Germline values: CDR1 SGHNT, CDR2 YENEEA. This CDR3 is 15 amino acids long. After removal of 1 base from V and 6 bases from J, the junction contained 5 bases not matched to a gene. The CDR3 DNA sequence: TGTGCCAGCAGCTTAGCGGGACAGGAAGGAAACATTCAGTACTTC. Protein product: CASSLAGQEGNIQYF.

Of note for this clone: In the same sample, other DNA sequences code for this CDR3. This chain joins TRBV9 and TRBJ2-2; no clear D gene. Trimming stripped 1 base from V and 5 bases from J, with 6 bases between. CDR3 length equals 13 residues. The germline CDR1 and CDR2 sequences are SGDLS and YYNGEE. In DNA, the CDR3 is TGTGCCAGCAGCGTATCAGGTACCGGGGAGCTGTTTTTT. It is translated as CASSVSGTGELFF.

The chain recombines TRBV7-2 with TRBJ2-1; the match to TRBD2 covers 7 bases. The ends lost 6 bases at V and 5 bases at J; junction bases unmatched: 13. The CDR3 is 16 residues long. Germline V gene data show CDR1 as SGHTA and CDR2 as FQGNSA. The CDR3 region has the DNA TGTGCCAGCAGGCGGCCAAGGGACTACAAGAACAATGAGCAGTTCTTC. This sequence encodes CASRRPRDYKNNEQFF.

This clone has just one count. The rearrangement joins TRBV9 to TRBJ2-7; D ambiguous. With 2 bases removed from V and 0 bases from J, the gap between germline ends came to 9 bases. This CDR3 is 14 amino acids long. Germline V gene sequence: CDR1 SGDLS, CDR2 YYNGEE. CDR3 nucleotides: TGTGCCAGCAGCGTGGCAAGTTTCTCCTACGAGCAGTACTTC. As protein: CASSVASFSYEQYF.

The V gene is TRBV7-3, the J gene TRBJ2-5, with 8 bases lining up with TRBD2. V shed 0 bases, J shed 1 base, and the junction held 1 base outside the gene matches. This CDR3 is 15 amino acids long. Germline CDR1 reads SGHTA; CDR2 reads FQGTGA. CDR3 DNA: TGTGCCAGCAGCTTAACTAGCGGGGCCCAAGAGACCCAGTACTTC. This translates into CASSLTSGAQETQYF.

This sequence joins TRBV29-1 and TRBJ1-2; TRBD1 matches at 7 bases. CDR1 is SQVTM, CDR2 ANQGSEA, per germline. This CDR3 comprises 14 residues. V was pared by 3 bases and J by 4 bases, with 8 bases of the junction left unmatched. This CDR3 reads CSVESRGPSYGYTF. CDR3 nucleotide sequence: TGCAGCGTTGAGTCTAGGGGGCCTTCCTATGGCTACACCTTC.

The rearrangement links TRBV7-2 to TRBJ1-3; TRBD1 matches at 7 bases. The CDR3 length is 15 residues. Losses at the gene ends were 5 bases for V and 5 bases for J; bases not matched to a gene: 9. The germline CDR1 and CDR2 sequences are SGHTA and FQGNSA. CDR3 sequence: CASSPPGTARNTIYF. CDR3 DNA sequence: TGTGCCAGCAGCCCACCCGGGACAGCCCGAAACACCATATATTTT.

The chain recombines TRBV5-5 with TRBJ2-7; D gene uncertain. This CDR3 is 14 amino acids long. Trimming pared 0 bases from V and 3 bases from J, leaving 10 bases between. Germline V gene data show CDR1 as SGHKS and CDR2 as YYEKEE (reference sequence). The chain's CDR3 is CASSLAVSSYEQYF. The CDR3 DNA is TGTGCCAGCAGCTTGGCCGTTAGCAGCTACGAGCAGTACTTC. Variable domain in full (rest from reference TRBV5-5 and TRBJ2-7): DAGVTQSPTHLIKTRGQQVTLRCSPISGHKSVSWYQQVLGQGPQFIFQYYEKEERGRGNFPDRFSARQFPNYSSELNVNALLLGDSALYLCASSLAVSSYEQYFGPGTRLTVT.

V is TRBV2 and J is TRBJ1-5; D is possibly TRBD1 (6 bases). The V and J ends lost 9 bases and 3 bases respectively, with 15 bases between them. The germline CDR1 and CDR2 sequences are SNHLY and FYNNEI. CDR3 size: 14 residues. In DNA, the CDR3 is TGTGCCAGTTCCGACAGGATGTACAATCAGCCCCAGCATTTT. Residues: CASSDRMYNQPQHF.

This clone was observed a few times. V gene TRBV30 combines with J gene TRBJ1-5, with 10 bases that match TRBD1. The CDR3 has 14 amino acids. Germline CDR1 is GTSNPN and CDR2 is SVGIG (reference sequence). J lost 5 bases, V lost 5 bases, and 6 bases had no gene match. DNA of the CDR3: TGTGCCTGGCAGACCGGGACAGGGGATCAGCCCCAGCATTTT. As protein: CAWQTGTGDQPQHF.

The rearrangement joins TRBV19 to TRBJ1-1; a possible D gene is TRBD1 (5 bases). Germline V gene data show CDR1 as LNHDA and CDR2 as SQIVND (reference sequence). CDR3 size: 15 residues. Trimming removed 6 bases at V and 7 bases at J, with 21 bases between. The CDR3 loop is CASSKLPEKGIEAFF. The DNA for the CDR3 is TGTGCCAGTAGCAAACTTCCAGAGAAGGGGATTGAAGCTTTCTTT. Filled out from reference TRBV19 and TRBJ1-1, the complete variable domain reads DGGITQSPKYLFRKEGQNVTLSCEQNLNHDAMYWYRQDPGQGLRLIYYSQIVNDFQKGDIAEGYSVSREKKESFPLTVTSAQKNPTAFYLCASSKLPEKGIEAFFGQGTRLTVV.

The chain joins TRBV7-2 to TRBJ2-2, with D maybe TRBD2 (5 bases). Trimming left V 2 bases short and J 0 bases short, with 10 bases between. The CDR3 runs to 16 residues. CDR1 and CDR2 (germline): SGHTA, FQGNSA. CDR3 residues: CASSLPLLANTGELFF. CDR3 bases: TGTGCCAGCAGCTTACCCTTACTAGCGAACACCGGGGAGCTGTTTTTT.

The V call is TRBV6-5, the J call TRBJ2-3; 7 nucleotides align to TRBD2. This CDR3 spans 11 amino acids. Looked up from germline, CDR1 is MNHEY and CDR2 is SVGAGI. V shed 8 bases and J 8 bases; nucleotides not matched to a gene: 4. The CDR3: CASGTSATQYF. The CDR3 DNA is TGTGCCAGCGGAACTAGCGCTACGCAGTATTTT.

The CDR3 DNA reads as TGTGCCAGTAGTATAGGTTCAGGGCCTTTCTATGGCTACACCTTC. This codes for CASSIGSGPFYGYTF. The gene calls are TRBV19 and TRBJ1-2; tentatively, D is TRBD1 (5 bases). Germline values: CDR1 LNHDA, CDR2 SQIVND (reference sequence). This CDR3 has 15 amino acids. V was pared by 1 base and J by 4 bases, with 13 bases between.

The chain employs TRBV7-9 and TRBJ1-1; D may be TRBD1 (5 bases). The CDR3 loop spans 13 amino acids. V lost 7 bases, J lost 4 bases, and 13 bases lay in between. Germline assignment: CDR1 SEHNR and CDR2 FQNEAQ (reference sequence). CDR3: CASKLSGGTEAFF. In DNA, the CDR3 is TGTGCCAGCAAACTAAGCGGGGGCACTGAAGCTTTCTTT.

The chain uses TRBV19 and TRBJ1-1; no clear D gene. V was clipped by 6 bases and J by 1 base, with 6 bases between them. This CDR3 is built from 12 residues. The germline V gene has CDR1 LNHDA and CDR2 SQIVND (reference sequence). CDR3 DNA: TGTGCCAGTAGCAACAGGAACACTGAAGCTTTCTTT. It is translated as CASSNRNTEAFF.

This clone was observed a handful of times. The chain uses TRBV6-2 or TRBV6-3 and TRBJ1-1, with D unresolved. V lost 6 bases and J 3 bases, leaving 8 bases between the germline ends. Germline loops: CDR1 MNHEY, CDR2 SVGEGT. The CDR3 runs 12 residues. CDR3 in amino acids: CASSPGDTEAFF. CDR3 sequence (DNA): TGTGCCAGCAGCCCCGGGGACACTGAAGCTTTCTTT.

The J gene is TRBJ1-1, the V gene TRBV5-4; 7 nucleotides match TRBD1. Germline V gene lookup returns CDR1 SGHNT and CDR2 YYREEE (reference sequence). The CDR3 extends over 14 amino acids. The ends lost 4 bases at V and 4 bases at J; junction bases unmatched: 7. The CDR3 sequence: CASSAQGLSTEAFF. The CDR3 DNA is TGTGCCAGCAGCGCACAGGGGTTGAGCACTGAAGCTTTCTTT.

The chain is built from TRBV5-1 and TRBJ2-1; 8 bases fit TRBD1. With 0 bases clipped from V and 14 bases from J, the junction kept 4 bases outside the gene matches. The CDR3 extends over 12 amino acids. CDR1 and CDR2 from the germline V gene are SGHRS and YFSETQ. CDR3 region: CASSLGTGLKFF. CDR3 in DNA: TGCGCCAGCAGCTTGGGGACAGGGCTAAAGTTCTTC. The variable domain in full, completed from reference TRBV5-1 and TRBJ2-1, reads KAGVTQTPRYLIKTRGQQVTLSCSPISGHRSVSWYQQTPGQGLQFLFEYFSETQRNKGNFPGRFSGRQFSNSRSEMNVSTLELGDSALYLCASSLGTGLKFFGPGTRLTVL.